This TCR beta chain was captured by sequencing in a study of identical twins. Findings and caveats of the study: The authors drew conclusions from cross-sectional statistical analysis rather than following the same donors.

This clonotype turned up a few times. Its antigen is unknown. A clone one base away is much larger, so this may be a read error. MiXCR was run by TCRdb on the 5' RACE reads, yielding one entry per CDR3 protein. The sample records roughly 1,500,000 distinct CDR3 sequences, 32% being singletons. Germline V gene data show CDR1 as MDHEN and CDR2 as SYDVKM. The length of the CDR3 is 11 residues. Input material: cord blood. The TCR comes from a newborn girl in good health. The chain couples TRBV28 to TRBJ2-4; D unresolved. The J call may be faulty, since TRBJ2-7 better matches the DNA end. The CDR3 loop reads CASSPQHEQYF. The CDR3 region has the DNA TGTGCCAGCAGTCCCCAGCACGAGCAGTACTTC.